The 25 T cell receptor beta chains given below trace back to one sample, sequenced in a study of CD8 T cells in ankylosing spondylitis. TCRdb used MiXCR to reprocess the 5' RACE reads, holding one entry per CDR3 protein. Of some 130,000 distinct CDR3 sequences listed, about a tenth were seen once; the top ten hold about 3.3%. Sequencing used blood, either unsorted or a sorted T cell fraction (not recorded which). Every receptor here comes from a male donor with ankylosing spondylitis or in good health (not recorded which).

The sample holds many counts of this clonotype. J is TRBJ2-1 and V is TRBV10-3; 7 nucleotides align to TRBD2. V dropped 6 bases and J dropped 8; count of bases not matched to a gene: 7. The germline V gene has CDR1 ENHRY and CDR2 SYGVKD. The CDR3 consists of 13 residues. DNA for the CDR3: TGTGCCATCAGGCGGGAGAGTATCGATGAGCAGTTCTTC. As protein: CAIRRESIDEQFF.

This clonotype was detected many times. This chain uses TRBV2 with TRBJ2-3, with no clear D. The CDR3 consists of 15 residues. The V gene's germline CDR1 is SNHLY and CDR2 FYNNEI. Trimming stripped 11 bases from V and 2 bases from J, with 20 bases between. In nucleotides, the CDR3 is TGTGCCTCATTGGGCCCCAGCCGAGTCACAGATACGCAGTATTTT. This codes for CASLGPSRVTDTQYF.

In its sample, this clonotype was seen many times. The rearrangement links TRBV7-2 to TRBJ1-6, with no clear D. The germline gives CDR1 SGHTA, CDR2 FQGNSA. V lost 4 bases and J lost 0, with 7 bases in between. This CDR3 comprises 15 residues. The CDR3 DNA is TGTGCCAGCAGCTCCCTGAGCTCCTATAATTCACCCCTCCACTTT. Its protein is CASSSLSSYNSPLHF.

This clonotype was observed many times. The rearrangement uses TRBV7-2 and TRBJ1-6, with no clear D. Trimming took 5 bases from V and 11 from J, leaving 25 bases between them. Germline V CDR1 and CDR2: SGHTA, FQGNSA. CDR3 length equals 17 residues. This chain's CDR3 is CASSPTPSGRMWTPLHF. As DNA, the CDR3 is TGTGCCAGCAGCCCAACTCCAAGCGGAAGAATGTGGACACCCCTCCACTTT.

The chain is built from TRBV3-1 and TRBJ2-1; 9 nucleotides match TRBD1. The CDR3 is made up of 15 amino acids. Germline assignment: CDR1 LGHDT and CDR2 YNNKEL (reference sequence). V lost 1 base and J lost 7; bases outside the gene matches: 5. CDR3: CASSQGQGEGNEQFF. The CDR3 DNA follows: TGTGCCAGCAGCCAAGGACAGGGGGAGGGTAATGAGCAGTTCTTC.

This clonotype turned up a few times. The V call is TRBV11-2, the J call TRBJ2-1; 11 nucleotides match TRBD2. Germline V gene sequence: CDR1 SGHAT, CDR2 FQNNGV. Trimming took 7 bases from V and 5 from J; bases not matched to a gene: 19. The CDR3 is 19 residues long. CDR3: CASNLYPGTSGKLNNEQFF. In DNA, the CDR3 is TGTGCCAGCAACCTTTATCCCGGGACTAGCGGAAAACTTAACAATGAGCAGTTCTTC.

There are a few counts of this clonotype. The chain joins TRBV19 to TRBJ2-2; 9 bases map to TRBD1. This CDR3 has 16 residues. CDR1 LNHDA and CDR2 SQIVND come from the germline V gene (reference sequence). Trimming took 6 bases from V and 1 from J; bases not matched to a gene: 6. The CDR3 region is CASSRTGGLNTGELFF. The CDR3 DNA reads as TGTGCCAGTAGCCGTACAGGGGGCCTGAACACCGGGGAGCTGTTTTTT.

This clonotype was seen a few times. The chain combines TRBV6-4 with TRBJ2-7; D is unclear. CDR3 length: 12 amino acids. Trimming removed 0 bases at V and 3 bases at J, with 3 bases between. Germline loops: CDR1 MRHNA, CDR2 SNTAGT. CDR3 loop: CASSDSNYEQYF. The DNA of the CDR3 is TGTGCCAGCAGTGACTCGAACTACGAGCAGTACTTC.

This clonotype was counted many times. The genes are TRBV11-1 and TRBJ2-5, with D possibly TRBD2 on 5 matching bases. Germline V gene sequence: CDR1 SGHAT, CDR2 FQDESV (reference sequence). The CDR3 length is 15 residues. Trimming left V 1 base short and J 5 bases short, with 14 bases between. DNA for the CDR3: TGTGCCAGCAGCTTAGGGGGAGACCACTGGGAGACCCAGTACTTC. Its protein product is CASSLGGDHWETQYF.

This clonotype appeared many times. The V and J genes are TRBV7-9 and TRBJ2-3, with 7 bases identical to TRBD1. The J segment lost 6 bases and the V segment lost 5 bases, leaving 11 bases of the junction unmatched. The CDR3 has 15 residues. Germline V gives CDR1 SEHNR, CDR2 FQNEAQ (reference sequence). The CDR3 loop reads CASSVRDRPRDTQYF. In nucleotides, the CDR3 is TGTGCCAGCAGCGTCCGGGACAGACCTAGGGATACGCAGTATTTT.

There are many counts of this clonotype. The chain combines TRBV20-1 with TRBJ1-6; D uncertain. The V gene lost 4 bases and the J gene lost 4 bases, with 11 bases spanning the gap. Germline loops: CDR1 DFQATT, CDR2 SNEGSKA (reference sequence). The CDR3 has 14 residues. As DNA, the CDR3 is TGCAGTGCTAACCGACGGAATTATAATTCACCCCTCCACTTT. Translation: CSANRRNYNSPLHF.

This clonotype was counted at least ten times. The rearrangement joins TRBV20-1 to TRBJ2-3, with unresolved D. The V gene's germline CDR1 is DFQATT and CDR2 SNEGSKA (reference sequence). This CDR3 region has 17 residues. V lost 0 bases and J lost 2, with 18 bases in between. CDR3 DNA: TGCAGTGCTAGAGATTCCCGGTTGGATATAAACACAGATACGCAGTATTTT. It is translated as CSARDSRLDINTDTQYF.

This rearrangement joins TRBV18 to TRBJ2-7, with TRBD2 as a possible D gene (5 bases). Germline loops: CDR1 KGHSH, CDR2 LQKENI. Deletions cut 2 bases from V and 2 bases from J, with 16 bases between. The CDR3 spans 16 residues. CDR3 bases: TGTGCCAGCTCACCATTAGTGTTCGGGAATGCCTACGAGCAGTACTTC. Its protein is CASSPLVFGNAYEQYF.

The rearrangement joins TRBV7-2 to TRBJ2-7; weak D call: TRBD1 (5 bases). CDR3 length equals 14 residues. V was clipped by 0 bases and J by 4 bases, with 10 bases between them. The germline V gene has CDR1 SGHTA and CDR2 FQGNSA. The CDR3 region has the DNA TGTGCCAGCAGCTTAGCATCACAGGCTTACGAGCAGTACTTC. Translating gives CASSLASQAYEQYF. The variable domain in full, with the rest retrieved from reference TRBV7-2 and TRBJ2-7, is GAGVSQSPSNKVTEKGKDVELRCDPISGHTALYWYRQSLGQGLEFLIYFQGNSAPDKSGLPSDRFSAERTGGSVSTLTIQRTQQEDSAVYLCASSLASQAYEQYFGPGTRLTVT.

This clonotype was found many times. The V call is TRBV12-3 or TRBV12-4, the J call TRBJ2-3; D gene uncertain. The CDR3 is 14 amino acids. Between the trimmed V and J ends, which lost 5 bases and 0 bases, there was a span of 9 bases. The CDR3: CASSPLGSTDTQYF. The CDR3 nucleotides read TGTGCCAGCAGTCCCCTGGGGAGCACAGATACGCAGTATTTT.

Many counts were recorded for this clonotype. This rearrangement joins TRBV7-8 to TRBJ2-2, with TRBD2 identical over 8 bases. The CDR3 consists of 14 residues. V shed 0 bases, J shed 6 bases, and the junction held 0 bases outside the gene matches. Germline V gene sequence: CDR1 SGHVS, CDR2 FQNEAQ. This CDR3 is CASSLARGAGELFF. In nucleotides, the CDR3 is TGTGCCAGCAGCTTAGCGCGGGGGGCCGGGGAGCTGTTTTTT.

This clonotype has a single count. A much more abundant neighbour one base away suggests this may be a read error. The chain has TRBV5-1 and TRBJ2-5, with D possibly TRBD1 on 5 matching bases. V shed 1 base and J shed 5 bases, with 12 bases lying between them. The length of the CDR3 is 14 residues. Germline CDR1 and CDR2: SGHRS and YFSETQ. CDR3 in amino acids: CASSLSAGSETQYF. CDR3 nucleotide sequence: TGCGCCAGCAGCTTGTCAGCAGGGTCGGAGACCCAGTACTTC. Full variable domain (rest looked up from reference TRBV5-1 and TRBJ2-5): KAGVTQTPRYLIKTRGQQVTLSCSPISGHRSVSWYQQTPGQGLQFLFEYFSETQRNKGNFPGRFSGRQFSNSRSEMNVSTLELGDSALYLCASSLSAGSETQYFGPGTRLLVL.

The table lists this clonotype with many counts. The chain has TRBV20-1 and TRBJ2-2; D is possibly TRBD2 (6 bases). CDR1 and CDR2 from the germline V gene are DFQATT and SNEGSKA (reference sequence). V was clipped by 6 bases and J by 5 bases, with 16 bases between them. The CDR3 spans 14 residues. CDR3 residues: CSAQTSRETGELFF. The CDR3 coding sequence is TGCAGTGCCCAAACAAGCCGGGAGACCGGGGAGCTGTTTTTT.

In its sample, this clonotype was seen many times. This sequence joins TRBV5-1 and TRBJ1-1; possibly TRBD1 for D (6 bases). The V end was cut by 0 bases, the J end by 7 bases, with 13 bases between. The CDR3 totals 14 residues. Germline assignment: CDR1 SGHRS and CDR2 YFSETQ. The CDR3: CASSLGGGEIEAFF. CDR3 nucleotide sequence: TGCGCCAGCAGCTTGGGAGGGGGGGAAATTGAAGCTTTCTTT.

The table lists this clonotype with many counts. This chain uses TRBV29-1 with TRBJ2-5; D is ambiguous. V was pared by 3 bases and J by 1 base, with 6 bases between. Germline V gene sequence: CDR1 SQVTM, CDR2 ANQGSEA. The CDR3 sequence is 12 residues long. CDR3 DNA: TGCAGCGTTGATCCAGTCCAAGAGACCCAGTACTTC. This codes for CSVDPVQETQYF.

This clonotype was seen many times. The chain uses TRBV7-9 and TRBJ2-5, with TRBD2 as a possible D gene (5 bases). Per germline, CDR1 SEHNR and CDR2 FQNEAQ (reference sequence). This CDR3 spans 14 amino acids. Between the trimmed V and J ends, which lost 1 base and 1 base, there was a span of 7 bases. The CDR3 is CASSLGGIQETQYF. The CDR3 DNA reads TGTGCCAGCAGCTTAGGAGGGATCCAAGAGACCCAGTACTTC.

This clonotype has a count of ten or more. An end of the junction does not agree with germline; a read error may underlie this. The chain recombines TRBV4-3 with TRBJ1-4; D possibly corresponds to TRBD1 (6 bases). The CDR3 sequence is 17 residues long. Germline V CDR1 and CDR2: LGHNA, YSLEER. The CDR3 nucleotides are TGCGCCAGCATCCAAGATTCGGGGGCAGAGTATGGTGAAAAACTGTTTTTT. Translated, it gives CASIQDSGAEYGEKLFF.

This clonotype was counted many times. V is TRBV20-1 and J is TRBJ1-5, with TRBD1 identical over 8 bases. This CDR3 is built from 15 residues. Germline V gene data show CDR1 as DFQATT and CDR2 as SNEGSKA (reference sequence). Losses at the gene ends were 3 bases for V and 2 bases for J; bases not matched to a gene: 6. The CDR3 region is CSASATGGGNQPQHF. CDR3 in DNA: TGCAGTGCTAGTGCCACAGGGGGTGGCAATCAGCCCCAGCATTTT.

In its sample, this clonotype was seen a few times. The chain couples TRBV29-1 to TRBJ2-1; D possibly matches TRBD1 or TRBD2 (6 bases each). CDR3 length equals 12 residues. Germline loops: CDR1 SQVTM, CDR2 ANQGSEA. V was shortened by 2 bases and J by 8 bases, with 10 bases between the two germline ends. The CDR3 bases are TGCAGCGTTGAATCCGGGGGCGATGAGCAGTTCTTC. As protein: CSVESGGDEQFF.

This clonotype was detected many times. The V and J genes are TRBV10-2 and TRBJ2-5; possibly TRBD1 for D (6 bases). The V gene's germline CDR1 is WSHSY and CDR2 SAAADI. Trimming cost V 3 bases and J 2 bases, with 10 bases left between them. The CDR3 loop spans 14 amino acids. The CDR3 protein is CASSDWGRQETQYF. In DNA form, the CDR3 reads TGCGCCAGCAGTGACTGGGGGCGACAAGAGACCCAGTACTTC.